Presented here are 9 T cell receptor beta chains from one specimen sequenced in a study of cytomegalovirus exposure and HLA in healthy donors. The PCR ran on 60 Vbeta and 13 Jbeta primers. Assay used: immunoSEQ multiplex PCR; TCRdb lists only in-frame clones, some missing. The sample contains a few hundred thousand clones, approximately 81% of which appear only once. The specimen was PBMCs. The receptor source for this set is a woman aged 60 to 75 in good health and CMV-seropositive.

To note about this clone: The junction shows a germline mismatch at one end, possibly a read error. This chain joins TRBV7-9 and TRBJ2-7; D is unclear. The V gene's germline CDR1 is SEHNR and CDR2 FQNEAQ (reference sequence). The CDR3 totals 15 residues. Here the CDR3 DNA reads TGTTCCAGCAGCACCCCAGCTCACTATACCTACGAGCAGTACTTC. Translation gives CSSSTPAHYTYEQYF. Supplemented by reference TRBV7-9 and TRBJ2-7, the full variable domain reads DTGVSQNPRHKITKRGQNVTFRCDPISEHNRLYWYRQTLGQGPEFLTYFQNEAQLEKSRLLSDRFSAERPKGSFSTLEIQRTEQGDSAMYLCSSSTPAHYTYEQYFGPGTRLTVT.

The V gene is TRBV10-3, the J gene TRBJ2-7; D ambiguous. The V gene's germline CDR1 is ENHRY and CDR2 SYGVKD. The V gene lost 0 bases and the J gene lost 3 bases, with 15 bases spanning the gap. This CDR3 is built from 16 residues. This CDR3 is CAISESNGGPVYEQYF. CDR3 coding DNA: TGTGCCATCAGTGAGTCGAACGGCGGTCCTGTCTACGAGCAGTACTTC.

To note about this clone: Other DNA sequences in this specimen translate into the identical CDR3. The chain has TRBV11-2 and TRBJ2-3; D gene ambiguous. The CDR3 sequence is 12 residues long. V gave up 4 bases and J gave up 2 bases, with 4 bases separating them. The germline V gene has CDR1 SGHAT and CDR2 FQNNGV. CDR3 loop: CASSSSTDTQYF. The CDR3 DNA reads TGTGCCAGCAGCTCCTCCACAGATACGCAGTATTTT.

The chain links TRBV9 to TRBJ1-1; 9 bases line up with TRBD1. After removal of 3 bases from V and 10 bases from J, the junction contained 16 bases not matched to a gene. The CDR3 is made up of 16 amino acids. Germline CDR1 reads SGDLS; CDR2 reads YYNGEE. DNA for the CDR3: TGTGCCAGCAGCGCCCCGGGACAGGGAAGTTTGTCGGGAGCTTTCTTT. Translation gives CASSAPGQGSLSGAFF.

This chain connects TRBV2 to TRBJ2-1, with D tentatively TRBD2 (6 bases). The germline V and J ends were trimmed by 3 bases and 0 bases, with 15 bases remaining between them. Germline assignment: CDR1 SNHLY and CDR2 FYNNEI. CDR3 size: 17 residues. The CDR3 DNA is TGTGCCAGCAGTGATCCCCTCTTCGGGGGCTCCTACAATGAGCAGTTCTTC. Its protein is CASSDPLFGGSYNEQFF.

The chain employs TRBV28 and TRBJ1-1, with D hard to call. Per the germline V gene, CDR1 is MDHEN and CDR2 is SYDVKM. Deletions cut 4 bases from V and 1 base from J, with 16 bases between. The CDR3 runs to 16 residues. This CDR3 reads CASSSGAGLSNTEAFF. The CDR3 DNA is TGTGCCAGCAGTTCCGGCGCGGGCCTCTCGAACACTGAAGCTTTCTTT.

CDR3 loop: CASSVGPGTGYSSYEQYF. The CDR3 DNA follows: TGTGCCAGCAGCGTCGGTCCCGGGACAGGGTACAGCTCCTACGAGCAGTACTTC. The chain uses TRBV9 and TRBJ2-7; 9 nucleotides line up with TRBD1. CDR1 SGDLS and CDR2 YYNGEE come from the germline V gene. The CDR3 is 18 residues long. V shed 2 bases, J shed 0 bases, and the junction held 12 bases outside the gene matches.

For this clone: One junction end disagrees with the germline gene, perhaps due to a read error. The V call is TRBV19, the J call TRBJ1-6; 7 bases line up with TRBD1. The germline V gene encodes CDR1 LNHDA and CDR2 SQIVND (reference sequence). The CDR3 length is 14 residues. As DNA, the CDR3 is TGTGCCAGCAGTAGGGGACAGCTTAATTCACCCCTCCACTTT. It is translated as CASSRGQLNSPLHF. Full variable domain (rest looked up from reference TRBV19 and TRBJ1-6): DGGITQSPKYLFRKEGQNVTLSCEQNLNHDAMYWYRQDPGQGLRLIYYSQIVNDFQKGDIAEGYSVSREKKESFPLTVTSAQKNPTAFYLCASSRGQLNSPLHFGNGTRLTVT.

The V gene is TRBV14, the J gene TRBJ1-3, with a possible D match to TRBD1 (6 bases). The ends were cut back, 0 bases at V and 2 bases at J, with 8 bases in the middle. Germline V gives CDR1 SGHDN, CDR2 FVKESK. CDR3 length equals 15 residues. CDR3 DNA sequence: TGTGCCAGCAGCCAAGACCCAGGGGCTGGAAACACCATATATTTT. Translated: CASSQDPGAGNTIYF.